This is a list of T cell receptor beta chains from one sample in a study of shared clonotypes between healthy human individuals. Generated by immunoSEQ multiplex PCR, the TCRdb table keeps only in-frame clones and is missing some. The data contain a few hundred thousand clones, roughly 85% of them singletons. Sequenced sample: PBMCs. These receptors were obtained from a woman aged 40 to 50 in good health. Some clones in this sample may be carry-over from other donors' samples. CDR3s include the opening cysteine and the closing phenylalanine or tryptophan. The D gene is left open where the match is weak. Size is stated for part of the rows, as once, few or many counts, or as a class when the clone is expanded.

.	TRBV28	TRBJ1-1	.	CASSPRHTNTEAFF	TGTGCCAGCAGTCCACGCCACACGAACACTGAAGCTTTCTTT
.	TRBV27	TRBJ2-1	TRBD2	CASSPGLAGINEQFF	TGTGCCAGCAGTCCTGGACTAGCGGGAATAAATGAGCAGTTCTTC
.	TRBV4-2	TRBJ2-1	TRBD2	CASSQRGGSGVFTNEQFF	TGTGCCAGCAGCCAGAGGGGAGGAAGCGGGGTATTCACCAATGAGCAGTTCTTC
few	TRBV5-5	TRBJ1-2	.	CASSLAASGYGYTF	TGTGCCAGCAGCTTGGCCGCCAGTGGGTATGGCTACACCTTC
.	TRBV7-3	TRBJ2-1	.	CASSFSVLANNEQFF	TGTGCCAGCAGCTTCTCCGTACTAGCCAACAATGAGCAGTTCTTC
.	TRBV5-1	TRBJ1-1	.	CASSLHGRNTEAFF	TGCGCCAGCAGCCTACACGGGAGGAACACTGAAGCTTTCTTT
many	TRBV4-1	TRBJ1-2	.	CASSPPQGRNYGYTF	TGCGCCAGCAGCCCTCCCCAGGGGCGCAACTATGGCTACACCTTC
.	TRBV5-6	TRBJ2-3	TRBD2	CASSIGRGPYTDTQYF	TGTGCCAGCAGTATCGGGAGGGGCCCTTACACAGATACGCAGTATTTT
.	TRBV12-1	TRBJ2-7	.	CASSFVGAPRHSYEQYF	TGTGCCAGCAGCTTTGTGGGCGCCCCCCGACACTCCTACGAGCAGTACTTC
.	TRBV11-3	TRBJ1-6	.	CAGRRGLVLHF	TGTGCCGGCCGCAGGGGTTTAGTACTCCACTTT
.	TRBV7-2	TRBJ1-1	.	CATYPTSGWNTEAFF	TGTGCCACCTACCCGACCTCGGGATGGAACACTGAAGCTTTCTTT
.	TRBV6-6	TRBJ1-2	TRBD1	CASSHRGNYGYTF	TGTGCCAGCAGCCACAGGGGAAACTATGGCTACACCTTC
once	TRBV10-3	TRBJ2-3	.	CAISEWRADTQYF	TGTGCCATCAGTGAGTGGCGGGCGGATACGCAGTATTTT
.	TRBV28	TRBJ2-7	.	CASSNQGLGPNF	TGTGCCAGCAGTAACCAGGGGTTGGGGCCAAACTTC
.	TRBV15	TRBJ2-1	TRBD2	CATSRDRGTSASYNEQFF	TGTGCCACCAGCAGAGATAGGGGGACTAGCGCATCCTACAATGAGCAGTTCTTC
.	TRBV2	TRBJ2-2	.	CASRAEQDTGELFF	TGTGCCAGCAGAGCCGAACAGGACACCGGGGAGCTGTTTTTT
.	TRBV5-4	TRBJ2-7	.	CASNADREGLEREQYF	TGTGCCAGCAACGCGGACAGGGAGGGACTTGAGAGAGAGCAGTACTTC
.	TRBV28	TRBJ1-4	.	CASSSGTEYEKLFF	TGTGCCAGCAGTTCAGGGACCGAGTATGAAAAACTGTTTTTT
.	TRBV28	TRBJ1-2	.	CASMEGGGYGYTF	TGTGCCAGCATGGAGGGGGGAGGGTATGGCTACACCTTC
.	TRBV19	TRBJ2-1	.	CASSILGGYNEQFF	TGTGCCAGTAGTATATTAGGGGGGTACAATGAGCAGTTCTTC
.	TRBV5-1	TRBJ2-1	.	CASSPRDISYNEQFF	TGCGCCAGCAGCCCCCGGGACATCTCCTACAATGAGCAGTTCTTC
.	TRBV6-1	TRBJ1-1	TRBD1	CASSASGQGGEAFF	TGTGCCAGCAGTGCATCCGGACAGGGAGGTGAAGCTTTCTTT
.	TRBV5-1	TRBJ2-3	.	CASSPLPRPDTQYF	TGCGCCAGCAGCCCCCTGCCGCGTCCAGATACGCAGTATTTT
.	TRBV5-4	TRBJ2-4	TRBD2	CASSFGGTLAKNIQYF	TGTGCCAGCAGCTTCGGGGGGACCTTAGCCAAAAACATTCAGTACTTC
.	TRBV5-4	TRBJ1-2	TRBD1	CASSRGQPAFGYTF	TGTGCCAGCAGCAGGGGACAGCCTGCGTTCGGCTACACCTTC
.	TRBV5-4	TRBJ2-7	.	CASSLLTGGVSYEQYF	TGTGCCAGCAGCTTACTTACAGGGGGGGTATCTTACGAGCAGTACTTC
.	TRBV9	TRBJ1-3	TRBD1	CASSVTGGAGSGNTIYF	TGTGCCAGCAGCGTCACAGGGGGCGCTGGGTCTGGAAACACCATATATTTT
.	TRBV7-8	TRBJ1-4	.	CASSPPPGFEKLFF	TGTGCCAGCAGCCCGCCACCTGGCTTTGAAAAACTGTTTTTT